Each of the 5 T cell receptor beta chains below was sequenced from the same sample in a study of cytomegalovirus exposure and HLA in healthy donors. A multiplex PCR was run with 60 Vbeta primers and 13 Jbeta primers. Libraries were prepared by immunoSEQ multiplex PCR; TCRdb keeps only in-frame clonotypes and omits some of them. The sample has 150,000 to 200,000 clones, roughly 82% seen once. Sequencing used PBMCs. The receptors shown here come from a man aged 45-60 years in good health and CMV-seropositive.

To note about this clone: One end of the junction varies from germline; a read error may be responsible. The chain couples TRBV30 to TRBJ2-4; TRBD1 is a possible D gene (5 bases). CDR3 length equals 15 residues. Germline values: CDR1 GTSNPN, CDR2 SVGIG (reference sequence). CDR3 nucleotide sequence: TGTGCCTGGAGGGACCTAGGGGATCCAAAAAACAGTCAGTACTTC. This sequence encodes CAWRDLGDPKNSQYF.

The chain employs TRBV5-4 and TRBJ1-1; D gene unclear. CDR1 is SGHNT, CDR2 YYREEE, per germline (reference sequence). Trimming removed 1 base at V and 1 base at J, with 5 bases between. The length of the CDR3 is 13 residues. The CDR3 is CASSLIGNTEAFF. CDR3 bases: TGTGCCAGCAGCTTGATCGGGAACACTGAAGCTTTCTTT.

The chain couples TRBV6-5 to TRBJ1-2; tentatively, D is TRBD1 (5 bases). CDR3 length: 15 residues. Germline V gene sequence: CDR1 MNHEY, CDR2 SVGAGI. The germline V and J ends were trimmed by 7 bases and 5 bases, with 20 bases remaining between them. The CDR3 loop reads CASTPHGTGRYGYTF. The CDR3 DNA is TGTGCCAGCACCCCTCACGGCACAGGCCGTTATGGCTACACCTTC.

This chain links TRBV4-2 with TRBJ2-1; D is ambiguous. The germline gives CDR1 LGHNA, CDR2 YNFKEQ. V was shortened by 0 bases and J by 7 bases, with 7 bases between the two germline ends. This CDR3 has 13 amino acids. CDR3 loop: CASSQDPVNEQFF. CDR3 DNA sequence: TGTGCCAGCAGCCAAGACCCGGTTAATGAGCAGTTCTTC.

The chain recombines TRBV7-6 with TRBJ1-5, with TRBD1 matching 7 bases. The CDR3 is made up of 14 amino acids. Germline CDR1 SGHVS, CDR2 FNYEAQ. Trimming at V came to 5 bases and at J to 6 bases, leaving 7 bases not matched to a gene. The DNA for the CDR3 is TGTGCCAGCAGCCTCGGACAGGAGGTTCAGCCCCAGCATTTT. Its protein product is CASSLGQEVQPQHF.